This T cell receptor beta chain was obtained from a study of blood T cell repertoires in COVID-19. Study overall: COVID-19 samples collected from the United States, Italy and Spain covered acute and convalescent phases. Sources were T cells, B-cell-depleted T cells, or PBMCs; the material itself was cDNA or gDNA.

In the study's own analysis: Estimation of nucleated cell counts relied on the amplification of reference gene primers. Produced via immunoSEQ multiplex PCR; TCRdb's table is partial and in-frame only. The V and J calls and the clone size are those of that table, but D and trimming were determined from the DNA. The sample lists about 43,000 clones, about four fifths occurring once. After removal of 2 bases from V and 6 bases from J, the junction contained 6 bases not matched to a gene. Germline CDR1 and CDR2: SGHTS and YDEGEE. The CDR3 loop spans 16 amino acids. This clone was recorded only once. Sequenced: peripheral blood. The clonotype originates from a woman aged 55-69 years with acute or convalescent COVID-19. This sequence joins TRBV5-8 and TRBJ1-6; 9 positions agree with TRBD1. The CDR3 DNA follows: TGTGCCAGCAGCTTTGTTGGGACAGGGTTTAATTCACCCCTCCACTTT. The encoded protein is CASSFVGTGFNSPLHF.